This entry concerns a single T cell receptor (beta chain). The antigen is not known. This CDR3 comprises 15 residues. The V gene end was trimmed by 8 bases and the J gene end by 9 bases; junction bases not matched to a gene: 12. Germline V gene lookup returns CDR1 LNHDA and CDR2 SQIVND (reference sequence). The sample originates from a study of cytomegalovirus exposure and HLA in healthy donors. Overall study context: Findings of an earlier analysis included 90 million to 120 million unique TCR beta sequences from roughly 200 million T cells.

Participants comprised healthy donors of bone marrow. At collection, donors were nominally healthy, but unrecorded immune exposures were probable. 60 Vbeta and 13 Jbeta primers were used in PCR. Assay used: immunoSEQ multiplex PCR; TCRdb lists only in-frame clones, some missing. The top ten hold 9.5% to 15% of the sample, which has some 150,000 clones, 80% seen once. Study-wide findings and caveats: Likely technical artifact: a cluster of highly shared sequence variants.

The origin of this receptor is a man aged 25 to 45 in good health and CMV-seropositive. The sample taken for sequencing was PBMCs. The chain is built from TRBV19 and TRBJ2-1; TRBD2 agrees at 11 bases. The DNA of the CDR3 is TGTGCCAGTCAAACTAGCGGGAGTTCACCCGGTGAGCAGTTCTTC. Translation gives CASQTSGSSPGEQFF.